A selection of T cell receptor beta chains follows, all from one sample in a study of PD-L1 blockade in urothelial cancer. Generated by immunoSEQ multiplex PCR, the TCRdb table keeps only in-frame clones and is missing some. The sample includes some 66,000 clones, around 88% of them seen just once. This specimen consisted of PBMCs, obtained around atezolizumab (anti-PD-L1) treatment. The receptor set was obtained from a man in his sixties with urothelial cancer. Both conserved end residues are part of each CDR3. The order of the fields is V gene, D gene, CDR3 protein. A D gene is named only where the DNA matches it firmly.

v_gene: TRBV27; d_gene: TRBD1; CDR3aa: CASRVQGQGYEQYF
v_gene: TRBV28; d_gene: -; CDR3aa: CASSAPGLGTGELFF
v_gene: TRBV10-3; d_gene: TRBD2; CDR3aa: CAISESGGGAGFF
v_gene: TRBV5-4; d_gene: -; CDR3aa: CASSLAAGQVLETQYF
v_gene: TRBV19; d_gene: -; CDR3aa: CASAGGSGANVLTF
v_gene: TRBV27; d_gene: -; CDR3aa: CASSFWAGSFYGYTF
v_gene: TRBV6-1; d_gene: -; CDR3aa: CASIPRGNQPQHF
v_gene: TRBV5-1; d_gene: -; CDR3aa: CASSLVSADTQYF
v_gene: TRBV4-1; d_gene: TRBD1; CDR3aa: CASSPWTGFLETQYF
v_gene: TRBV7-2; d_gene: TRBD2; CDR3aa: CASSPGGQETQYF
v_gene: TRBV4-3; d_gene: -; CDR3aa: CASSQVFRNTEAFF
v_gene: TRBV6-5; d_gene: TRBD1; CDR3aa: CASRPATGEGGELFF
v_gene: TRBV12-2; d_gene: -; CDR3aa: CASRTRGPGQGSGELFF
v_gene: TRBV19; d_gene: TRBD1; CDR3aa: CASSPRQGPPGIHYGYTF
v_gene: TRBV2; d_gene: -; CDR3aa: CASSAGQGVREQYF
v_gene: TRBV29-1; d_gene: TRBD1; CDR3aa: CSVATGGYEQYF
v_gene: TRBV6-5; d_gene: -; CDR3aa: CASSWGVGANVLTF
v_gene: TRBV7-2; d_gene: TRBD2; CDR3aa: CASSLGLAQDTQYF
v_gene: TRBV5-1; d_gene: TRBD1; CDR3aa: CASSDRPGGEQYF